The clone carrying this TCR beta chain is medium-sized in the sample. Its antigen remains unidentified. The data belong to a study of a mutant IDH1 vaccine in newly diagnosed glioma. Overall study context: Sex among treated patients split about 60% male, about 38% female; mean age was roughly 40 years. It was radiotherapy, temozolomide, or both that patients received previously, with most receiving both.

This table comes from immunoSEQ multiplex PCR, and its TCRdb copy is limited to in-frame clones, with some not included. The sample consists of 30,000 to 35,000 clones, around nine tenths of them appearing once. The time point is: baseline, week 1 (first vaccination visit). Documented treatment: pre-vaccination baseline after standard-of-care therapy. Every donor had a new WHO grade 3 or 4 astrocytoma that was IDH1-mutant, with loss of nuclear ATRX. V lost 5 bases, J lost 2 bases, and 11 bases stayed unmatched. There are 17 residues in the CDR3. The V gene's germline CDR1 is SEHNR and CDR2 FQNEAQ (reference sequence). Study observations and caveats: Pseudoprogression seemingly bore no relation to changes in top peripheral T cell clonotypes.

The sequences come from PBMCs, collected from a glioma patient treated with radiotherapy, temozolomide or both. This TCR was recovered from a woman aged 40 to 50 with glioma. This chain connects TRBV7-9 to TRBJ2-7, with 11 bases identical to TRBD2. CDR3 protein: CASSPARLAGTTYEQYF. CDR3 DNA: TGTGCCAGCAGCCCGGCACGACTAGCGGGGACTACCTACGAGCAGTACTTC.